The 28 T cell receptor beta chains below come from one sample, sequenced in a study of blood T cell repertoires in COVID-19. The method was immunoSEQ multiplex PCR; TCRdb's version includes in-frame clones alone and lacks a portion of them. The sample records 150,000 to 200,000 clones, approximately 88% being singletons. The sequenced sample consisted of PBMCs or T cells enriched from blood (not recorded which). Receptors were obtained from a woman aged 55-69 years who had recovered from COVID-19.

The chain uses TRBV5-5 and TRBJ1-2, with 7 bases identical to TRBD1. The J segment lost 4 bases and the V segment lost 4 bases, leaving 10 bases of the junction unmatched. There are 15 residues in the CDR3. Germline assignment: CDR1 SGHKS and CDR2 YYEKEE (reference sequence). CDR3 residues: CASSLAGRGIYGYTF. CDR3 nucleotides: TGTGCCAGCAGCCTGGCCGGCAGGGGGATCTATGGCTACACCTTC.

This chain joins TRBV27 and TRBJ1-5; D uncertain. Germline-derived CDR1 and CDR2 are MNHEY and SMNVEV (reference sequence). Trimming removed 8 bases from V and 0 bases from J, with 8 bases in between. This CDR3 region has 13 residues. The CDR3: CASGRYSNQPQHF. CDR3 sequence (DNA): TGTGCCAGCGGGAGATATAGCAATCAGCCCCAGCATTTT.

The V call is TRBV19, the J call TRBJ2-3, with D tentatively TRBD2 (6 bases). The CDR3 runs to 16 residues. Germline assignment: CDR1 LNHDA and CDR2 SQIVND (reference sequence). V was trimmed by 6 bases and J by 4 bases, leaving 20 bases between them. The CDR3 is CASSYLGGAGPDTQYF. In DNA form, the CDR3 reads TGTGCCAGTAGCTACCTAGGAGGGGCGGGACCAGATACGCAGTATTTT.

The chain couples TRBV10-1 to TRBJ2-5, with TRBD2 identical over 9 bases. The CDR3 contains 14 residues. The V and J ends lost 5 bases and 4 bases, in that order; junction bases with no gene match: 5. CDR1 is WNHNN and CDR2 is SYGVQD in the germline V gene (reference sequence). The CDR3, as DNA: TGCGCCAGCAGTAGAGCGGGAGGTGGAGAGACCCAGTACTTC. This codes for CASSRAGGGETQYF.

The chain uses TRBV3-1 (or the pseudogene TRBV3-2) and TRBJ1-3, with a tentative D call TRBD1 (6 bases). Germline V gene data show CDR1 as LGHDT and CDR2 as YNNKEL (reference sequence). The CDR3 contains 16 residues. Trimming stripped 6 bases from V and 5 bases from J, with 20 bases between. The CDR3 DNA reads as TGTGCCAGCAGTCTCCACCCGGACAGAGTCCGAAACACCATATATTTT. This codes for CASSLHPDRVRNTIYF.

This clone was seen more than once but under ten times. This chain joins TRBV19 and TRBJ1-5, with D tentatively TRBD1 (6 bases). The germline V gene has CDR1 LNHDA and CDR2 SQIVND (reference sequence). The V end was cut by 6 bases, the J end by 5 bases, with 8 bases between. The CDR3 consists of 12 residues. CDR3 nucleotides: TGTGCCAGTAGGCAGGGGTATCAGCCCCAGCATTTT. This translates into CASRQGYQPQHF.

The chain uses TRBV9 and TRBJ1-3; D might be TRBD1 (6 bases). From germline, CDR1 is SGDLS and CDR2 YYNGEE. The CDR3 loop spans 14 amino acids. V was cut by 3 bases and J by 9 bases, with 16 bases left in between. This chain's CDR3 is CASSAGTSSSTIYF. DNA for the CDR3: TGTGCCAGCAGCGCCGGGACATCGAGTTCCACCATATATTTT.

The rearrangement links TRBV12-3 or TRBV12-4 to TRBJ2-1, with 8 nucleotides matching TRBD2. This CDR3 contains 13 residues. V gave up 7 bases and J gave up 7 bases; unmatched junction bases: 6. CDR3 sequence: CASTSGLDNEQFF. CDR3 coding DNA: TGTGCCAGCACTTCGGGACTAGATAATGAGCAGTTCTTC.

The table lists this clone with a count of one. This chain links TRBV9 with TRBJ2-7, with no clear D. Germline V gene lookup returns CDR1 SGDLS and CDR2 YYNGEE. The CDR3 spans 12 residues. V lost 7 bases to trimming and J lost 2 bases, with 10 bases between them. CDR3 nucleotides: TGTGCCAGCCCGGAGAAGACCTACGAGCAGTACTTC. This translates into CASPEKTYEQYF.

The chain joins TRBV5-1 to TRBJ1-4; D is possibly TRBD1 (6 bases). The length of the CDR3 is 15 residues. V lost 0 bases and J lost 14, with 20 bases in between. Germline lookup yields CDR1 SGHRS and CDR2 YFSETQ. The CDR3 sequence: CASSLEGGLGLGLFF. The CDR3 DNA reads as TGCGCCAGCAGCTTGGAAGGGGGTCTGGGTTTAGGGCTGTTTTTT.

The chain combines TRBV28 with TRBJ1-3, with a tentative D call TRBD1 (5 bases). Germline V CDR1 and CDR2: MDHEN, SYDVKM. V lost 5 bases and J 0 bases, leaving 14 bases between the germline ends. This CDR3 comprises 16 residues. The CDR3 DNA is TGTGCCAGCAGTACAACAGGTGATGGCTCTGGAAACACCATATATTTT. Its protein is CASSTTGDGSGNTIYF.

This sequence joins TRBV5-6 and TRBJ1-2; D unclear. This CDR3 spans 14 amino acids. Trimming left V 1 base short and J 1 base short, with 8 bases between. Per the germline V gene, CDR1 is SGHDT and CDR2 is YYEEEE. The CDR3 spells CASSLPQSNYGYTF. The CDR3, as DNA: TGTGCCAGCAGCTTGCCACAGAGTAACTATGGCTACACCTTC.

The CDR3 region is CASSDSISLYQEGHF. The CDR3 DNA sequence: TGTGCCAGCAGTGACTCGATTAGTCTGTACCAGGAAGGGCATTTT. The chain recombines TRBV6-4 with TRBJ1-5, with D unresolved. Trimming left V 0 bases short and J 15 bases short, with 21 bases between. From germline, CDR1 is MRHNA and CDR2 SNTAGT. This CDR3 has 15 residues.

This chain joins TRBV9 and TRBJ1-6; D not resolved. V gave up 0 bases and J gave up 7 bases, with 8 bases separating them. Germline V gene sequence: CDR1 SGDLS, CDR2 YYNGEE. CDR3 length: 14 residues. The CDR3 loop reads CASSVGTVNSPLHF. In nucleotides, the CDR3 is TGTGCCAGCAGCGTAGGAACGGTAAATTCACCCCTCCACTTT.

The CDR3 DNA reads as TGTGCCAGCAGCTTGCTGTTGTGGCAGGATCCCAATGAGCAGTTCTTC. It is translated as CASSLLLWQDPNEQFF. The chain employs TRBV5-6 and TRBJ2-1; D is ambiguous. V was shortened by 1 base and J by 6 bases, with 17 bases between the two germline ends. In germline, CDR1 is SGHDT, CDR2 YYEEEE. The CDR3 spans 16 residues.

The V and J genes are TRBV6-5 and TRBJ1-2; no reliable D call. The CDR3 is made up of 14 amino acids. Trimming took 4 bases from V and 4 from J, leaving 13 bases between them. CDR1 MNHEY and CDR2 SVGAGI come from the germline V gene. CDR3 sequence: CASSFPESIYGYTF. The DNA for the CDR3 is TGTGCCAGCAGTTTCCCGGAGAGCATCTATGGCTACACCTTC.

V is TRBV29-1 and J is TRBJ1-4; D is unclear. Trimming removed 4 bases at V and 6 bases at J, with 9 bases between. CDR1 and CDR2 (germline): SQVTM, ANQGSEA. The CDR3 sequence is 12 residues long. The CDR3 is CSVVREDEKLFF. The CDR3 DNA reads TGCAGCGTTGTTCGGGAAGATGAAAAACTGTTTTTT.

V usage is TRBV30 and J usage is TRBJ1-6; D call uncertain. The V end was cut by 3 bases, the J end by 8 bases, with 20 bases between. Germline V CDR1 and CDR2: GTSNPN, SVGIG (reference sequence). The CDR3 contains 16 residues. The CDR3 reads CAWSTSGGAWDSPLHF. The DNA for the CDR3 is TGTGCCTGGAGCACTAGTGGCGGCGCCTGGGATTCACCCCTCCACTTT.

The chain is built from TRBV5-1 and TRBJ1-4, with 9 bases aligning to TRBD1. Trimming cost V 2 bases and J 5 bases; bases outside gene matches: 7. The CDR3 is 16 amino acids. Germline CDR1 reads SGHRS; CDR2 reads YFSETQ. Written as DNA, the CDR3 is TGCGCCAGCAGCTTACAGGGGGCCAACTTAAATGAAAAACTGTTTTTT. Its translation is CASSLQGANLNEKLFF.

This chain links TRBV7-7 with TRBJ2-3, with 11 bases matching TRBD2. CDR3 length: 15 residues. The germline V gene encodes CDR1 SSHAT and CDR2 FNYEAQ (reference sequence). V lost 2 bases to trimming and J lost 6 bases; unmatched junction nucleotides: 4. CDR3 sequence: CASSLTSGSWDTQYF. CDR3 DNA sequence: TGTGCCAGCAGCTTAACTAGCGGGAGTTGGGATACGCAGTATTTT.

The V and J genes are TRBV19 and TRBJ2-3; 8 bases line up with TRBD2. Germline CDR1 is LNHDA and CDR2 is SQIVND (reference sequence). The ends lost 3 bases at V and 2 bases at J; junction bases unmatched: 4. CDR3 size: 15 residues. CDR3 DNA sequence: TGTGCCAGTAGTATGACGGGGGGGCCCACAGATACGCAGTATTTT. Its protein product is CASSMTGGPTDTQYF.

The V gene is TRBV2, the J gene TRBJ2-3, with no clear D. Germline CDR1 SNHLY, CDR2 FYNNEI. Between the trimmed V and J ends, which lost 7 bases and 2 bases, there was a span of 10 bases. This CDR3 contains 13 residues. The CDR3 loop reads CASTRLFTDTQYF. Written as DNA, the CDR3 is TGTGCCAGCACCAGACTCTTCACAGATACGCAGTATTTT.

V usage is TRBV4-1 and J usage is TRBJ2-7; 11 bases match TRBD2. This CDR3 is built from 15 residues. V lost 4 bases and J lost 7; bases outside the gene matches: 9. Germline assignment: CDR1 MGHRA and CDR2 YSYEKL. CDR3 nucleotides: TGCGCCAGCAGCCCACTAGCGGGGGTGTCCCTGGAGCAGTACTTC. Amino acids: CASSPLAGVSLEQYF.

The chain carries TRBV7-9 and TRBJ1-1, with D perhaps matching TRBD1 (5 bases). CDR3 size: 13 residues. V dropped 4 bases and J dropped 7 bases, with 13 bases sitting between them. In germline, CDR1 is SEHNR, CDR2 FQNEAQ (reference sequence). CDR3: CASSYYDQGEAFF. In DNA form, the CDR3 reads TGTGCCAGCAGCTACTACGATCAGGGTGAAGCTTTCTTT. The variable domain in full, with the rest retrieved from reference TRBV7-9 and TRBJ1-1, is DTGVSQNPRHKITKRGQNVTFRCDPISEHNRLYWYRQTLGQGPEFLTYFQNEAQLEKSRLLSDRFSAERPKGSFSTLEIQRTEQGDSAMYLCASSYYDQGEAFFGQGTRLTVV.

The CDR3 nucleotides are TGTGCCAGCAGCAACGACAGGTCACGCTCTGGAAACACCATATATTTT. Its translation is CASSNDRSRSGNTIYF. V gene TRBV5-4 combines with J gene TRBJ1-3; D might be TRBD1 (6 bases). The CDR3 length is 16 residues. The V end was cut by 4 bases, the J end by 0 bases, with 14 bases between. Germline lookup yields CDR1 SGHNT and CDR2 YYREEE (reference sequence).

This clone showed up just a few times. The chain employs TRBV18 and TRBJ2-3; D is perhaps TRBD2 (5 bases). CDR3 length: 18 amino acids. Germline assignment: CDR1 KGHSH and CDR2 LQKENI. The V and J ends lost 3 bases and 0 bases respectively, with 19 bases between them. In nucleotides, the CDR3 is TGTGCCAGCTCACCCACCGCCGGGGTACCCACTAGCACAGATACGCAGTATTTT. Its protein is CASSPTAGVPTSTDTQYF.

In its sample, this clone was seen once. V and J are TRBV3-1 (or the pseudogene TRBV3-2) and TRBJ2-1; D is perhaps TRBD2 (6 bases). Germline loops: CDR1 LGHDT, CDR2 YNNKEL (reference sequence). Trimming took off 8 bases at V and 0 bases at J, with 11 bases between the two ends. This CDR3 has 14 residues. The CDR3 sequence is CASRGLSSYNEQFF. The CDR3 nucleotides read TGTGCCAGCCGCGGACTAAGCTCCTACAATGAGCAGTTCTTC.

The genes are TRBV27 and TRBJ2-3; D unresolved. Trimming left V 0 bases short and J 1 base short, with 5 bases between. From germline, CDR1 is MNHEY and CDR2 SMNVEV (reference sequence). The CDR3 contains 14 residues. The CDR3 sequence: CASSLSYGTDTQYF. CDR3 in DNA: TGTGCCAGCAGTTTATCGTATGGCACAGATACGCAGTATTTT.